Shown below are 9 T cell receptor beta chains from a single sample sequenced in a study of blood T cell repertoires in COVID-19. Some clones are missing from TCRdb's copy, which holds only in-frame ones; the method was immunoSEQ multiplex PCR. This sample has roughly 120,000 clones, with approximately 80% found just once. Specimen: peripheral blood. The receptors shown here come from a woman aged 80 or older with active or convalescent COVID-19.

This clone was seen more than once but under ten times. The chain recombines TRBV28 with TRBJ2-7; the match to TRBD1 covers 7 bases. This CDR3 is 16 amino acids long. CDR1 and CDR2 from the germline V gene are MDHEN and SYDVKM. Germline trimming cut 4 bases from V and 2 bases from J; bases unmatched to any gene: 11. The CDR3 loop reads CASSSTRQGPTYEQYF. For the CDR3, the DNA is TGTGCCAGCAGTTCTACGCGACAGGGACCTACCTACGAGCAGTACTTC.

A few counts support this clone. This rearrangement joins TRBV7-2 to TRBJ1-3; 8 bases line up with TRBD1. Per germline, CDR1 SGHTA and CDR2 FQGNSA. V lost 2 bases, J lost 0 bases, and 6 bases stayed unmatched. The CDR3 is 17 amino acids. In nucleotides, the CDR3 is TGTGCCAGCAGCTTACTAACAGGGGGAAACTCTGGAAACACCATATATTTT. The encoded protein is CASSLLTGGNSGNTIYF.

The chain combines TRBV28 with TRBJ2-3; a possible D gene is TRBD2 (5 bases). Germline V gene sequence: CDR1 MDHEN, CDR2 SYDVKM. The CDR3 consists of 17 residues. Deletions cut 2 bases from V and 0 bases from J, with 15 bases between. The CDR3 coding sequence is TGTGCCAGCAGTTTACCTCGAGTAGGGAGAAGCACAGATACGCAGTATTTT. Residues: CASSLPRVGRSTDTQYF.

The gene calls are TRBV3-1 (or the pseudogene TRBV3-2) and TRBJ1-2; unclear D gene. CDR3 length: 15 amino acids. Germline CDR1 LGHDT, CDR2 YNNKEL (reference sequence). V shed 1 base and J shed 4 bases, with 13 bases lying between them. CDR3 loop: CASSQARGVSYGYTF. DNA of the CDR3: TGTGCCAGCAGCCAAGCCCGGGGTGTGAGCTATGGCTACACCTTC.

This chain joins TRBV18 and TRBJ2-7, with TRBD2 identical over 9 bases. The trim removed 5 bases at V and 1 base at J, leaving 6 bases unmatched. The CDR3 has 15 residues. Germline CDR1 is KGHSH and CDR2 is LQKENI. The CDR3: CASSSKREVSYEQYF. The DNA for the CDR3 is TGTGCCAGCTCATCCAAGCGGGAGGTATCCTACGAGCAGTACTTC.

As regards this clone: One end of the junction fails to match germline, which may point to a read error. This chain links TRBV7-9 with TRBJ2-1; no clear D. This CDR3 spans 11 amino acids. Germline V lookup: CDR1 SEHNR, CDR2 FQNEAQ (reference sequence). The CDR3 here is CASSSYDEQFF. As DNA, the CDR3 is TGTGCCAGCAGCTCCTACGATGAGCAGTTCTTC.

This chain uses TRBV5-1 with TRBJ2-7; 9 positions agree with TRBD1. Looked up from germline, CDR1 is SGHRS and CDR2 is YFSETQ. The CDR3 is 13 residues long. After removal of 7 bases from V and 4 bases from J, the junction contained 6 bases not matched to a gene. The CDR3 here is CASGTGGWYEQYF. DNA for the CDR3: TGCGCCAGCGGCACAGGGGGCTGGTACGAGCAGTACTTC.

The rearrangement joins TRBV3-1 (or the pseudogene TRBV3-2) to TRBJ1-1; D may be TRBD1 (6 bases). V lost 5 bases to trimming and J lost 2 bases, with 12 bases between them. This CDR3 region has 14 residues. The germline gives CDR1 LGHDT, CDR2 YNNKEL (reference sequence). The CDR3 reads CASSAGQINTEAFF. CDR3 nucleotides: TGTGCCAGCAGCGCCGGACAGATTAACACTGAAGCTTTCTTT.

This clone was found once. The gene calls are TRBV6-5 and TRBJ1-2; tentatively, D is TRBD1 (6 bases). CDR1 MNHEY and CDR2 SVGAGI come from the germline V gene. The CDR3 loop spans 14 amino acids. Trimming took 0 bases from V and 4 from J, leaving 9 bases between them. The CDR3 protein is CASSYSRTAYGYTF. The CDR3 region has the DNA TGTGCCAGCAGTTACTCGAGGACAGCCTATGGCTACACCTTC.